This is a list of T cell receptor beta chains from one sample in a study of blood T cell repertoires in COVID-19. Produced via immunoSEQ multiplex PCR; TCRdb's table is partial and in-frame only. The sample yields 250,000 to 350,000 clones, just over 85% seen once. Sequenced input: peripheral blood. These receptors were taken from a woman in her twenties or thirties with active or convalescent COVID-19. The CDR3 runs from the conserved cysteine through the conserved F or W. A D gene is named only where the DNA matches it firmly. A clone size is listed for some rows: how often the clone was seen (once, few, many), or a class if it is expanded.

abundance,j_gene,v_gene,d_gene,CDR3aa,CDR3nt
.,TRBJ2-2,TRBV6-5,.,CASSLTTGNTGELFF,TGTGCCAGCAGTCTGACGACAGGGAACACCGGGGAGCTGTTTTTT
.,TRBJ1-1,TRBV6-6,TRBD1,CASRTQDRAEYEAFF,TGTGCCAGCAGGACCCAGGACAGGGCCGAATATGAAGCTTTCTTT
.,TRBJ1-2,TRBV28,TRBD1,CASSRSRQGARIHGYTF,TGTGCCAGCAGTCGATCACGACAGGGGGCTAGAATCCATGGCTACACCTTC
.,TRBJ2-3,TRBV6-6,.,CASSTQVGGAGDTQYF,TGTGCCAGCAGCACCCAGGTGGGGGGGGCTGGAGATACGCAGTATTTT
.,TRBJ1-2,TRBV5-4,.,CASSLQRGGYGYTF,TGTGCCAGCAGCTTGCAGCGGGGCGGCTATGGCTACACCTTC
.,TRBJ2-3,TRBV5-1,.,CASSLQLAGTDTQYF,TGCGCCAGCAGCTTGCAATTAGCGGGCACAGATACGCAGTATTTT
.,TRBJ1-1,TRBV5-8,TRBD1,CASSAGTGRTEAFF,TGTGCCAGCAGCGCGGGGACAGGGAGGACTGAAGCTTTCTTT
.,TRBJ1-1,TRBV5-1,TRBD1,CASSLGTGGIGNTEAFF,TGCGCCAGCAGCTTAGGGACAGGGGGCATTGGGAACACTGAAGCTTTCTTT
.,TRBJ2-7,TRBV7-3,TRBD1,CASSLKQGYEQYF,TGTGCCAGCAGCTTAAAACAGGGGTACGAGCAGTACTTC
.,TRBJ2-1,TRBV4-3,TRBD2,CASSQDPGGANSYNEQFF,TGCGCCAGCAGCCAAGATCCGGGGGGGGCGAACTCCTACAATGAGCAGTTCTTC
.,TRBJ1-6,TRBV19,.,CASSRPLHF,TGTGCCAGTTCCCGACCCCTCCACTTT
.,TRBJ1-1,TRBV29-1,TRBD1,CSVEEGGQGTEAFF,TGCAGCGTTGAAGAAGGGGGACAGGGCACTGAAGCTTTCTTT
.,TRBJ2-7,TRBV19,.,CASSIGGYSYEQYF,TGTGCCAGTAGTATAGGCGGATACTCCTACGAGCAGTACTTC
.,TRBJ1-4,TRBV9,TRBD1,CASSVDAQGAEKLFF,TGTGCCAGCAGCGTAGATGCCCAGGGGGCTGAAAAACTGTTTTTT
few,TRBJ2-7,TRBV10-3,TRBD2,CAISEFGLAGGYEQYF,TGTGCCATCAGTGAGTTCGGACTAGCGGGGGGGTACGAGCAGTACTTC
.,TRBJ2-1,TRBV15,.,CATSRDRVAAYNEQFF,TGTGCCACCAGCAGAGATAGGGTAGCGGCCTACAATGAGCAGTTCTTC
once,TRBJ1-1,TRBV5-6,.,CASSQGEGAFF,TGTGCCAGCAGCCAAGGGGAGGGAGCTTTCTTT
.,TRBJ1-1,TRBV19,.,CASSIAEANTEAFF,TGTGCCAGTAGTATAGCGGAGGCGAACACTGAAGCTTTCTTT
.,TRBJ1-1,TRBV5-5,TRBD1,CASSRDRGGIRTEAFF,TGTGCCAGCAGCCGTGACAGGGGGGGCATTCGGACTGAAGCTTTCTTT
once,TRBJ2-1,TRBV7-2,.,CASSLSRNNEQFF,TGTGCCAGCAGCTTAAGTAGAAACAATGAGCAGTTCTTC
.,TRBJ1-6,TRBV4-2,TRBD1,CASSHPQTGGENSPLHF,TGTGCCAGCAGCCACCCCCAAACAGGGGGGGAAAATTCACCCCTCCACTTT
.,TRBJ2-1,TRBV6-5,.,CASSYSAGPILLEQFF,TGTGCCAGCAGTTACTCTGCGGGCCCCATCCTTCTCGAGCAGTTCTTC
once,TRBJ1-6,TRBV2,.,CASTRGGDNSPLHF,TGTGCCAGCACCCGGGGAGGGGATAATTCACCCCTCCACTTT
.,TRBJ2-1,TRBV5-1,TRBD1,CASSSGTGGGNEQFF,TGCGCCAGCAGCTCCGGGACAGGGGGTGGCAATGAGCAGTTCTTC
.,TRBJ2-2,TRBV5-1,TRBD1,CASSGRDRNTGELFF,TGCGCCAGCAGCGGTCGGGACAGGAACACCGGGGAGCTGTTTTTT
.,TRBJ1-2,TRBV28,.,CASSFEGDYGYTF,TGTGCCAGCAGTTTTGAGGGGGACTATGGCTACACCTTC
few,TRBJ1-4,TRBV30,.,CALDMDEKLFF,TGTGCCTTGGACATGGATGAAAAACTGTTTTTT
.,TRBJ1-4,TRBV15,.,CATSIGRMTRVNEKLFF,TGTGCCACCAGCATCGGTAGAATGACTCGGGTGAATGAAAAACTGTTTTTT
.,TRBJ1-6,TRBV23-1,.,CASSQSGGASPLHF,TGCGCCAGCAGTCAATCGGGGGGGGCCTCACCCCTCCACTTT
.,TRBJ1-2,TRBV6-5,TRBD1,CASSKSGRTGGGYTF,TGTGCCAGCAGTAAAAGCGGGCGAACAGGGGGTGGCTACACCTTC
.,TRBJ1-5,TRBV27,.,CASSNYPNQPQHF,TGTGCCAGCAGTAATTATCCGAATCAGCCCCAGCATTTT
.,TRBJ1-4,TRBV27,.,CASSFKGGPGEKLFF,TGTGCCAGCAGTTTTAAAGGGGGACCTGGTGAAAAACTGTTTTTT
.,TRBJ1-2,TRBV28,.,CASTSGQIYGYTF,TGTGCCAGCACTTCCGGACAGATCTATGGCTACACCTTC
.,TRBJ2-1,TRBV18,.,CASSAPGLAYEQFF,TGTGCCAGCTCAGCACCCGGCCTAGCGTATGAGCAGTTCTTC
.,TRBJ2-3,TRBV12-3/TRBV12-4,.,CASSSPSTDTQYF,TGTGCCAGCAGTTCTCCTAGCACAGATACGCAGTATTTT
once,TRBJ2-3,TRBV27,TRBD1,CASSRDRDTDTQYF,TGTGCCAGCAGTCGGGACAGGGACACAGATACGCAGTATTTT
.,TRBJ2-3,TRBV29-1,.,CSVLGGTDTQYF,TGCAGCGTTCTCGGAGGTACAGATACGCAGTATTTT
.,TRBJ1-1,TRBV11-1,.,CASSLRPGENTEAFF,TGTGCCAGCAGCTTAAGGCCCGGGGAGAACACTGAAGCTTTCTTT
.,TRBJ2-6,TRBV4-3,.,CASSPYRDFAGANVLTF,TGCGCCAGCAGCCCATACAGGGATTTCGCTGGGGCCAACGTCCTGACTTTC
.,TRBJ1-6,TRBV6-4,.,CASTGLASPLHF,TGTGCCAGCACAGGGCTTGCTTCACCCCTCCACTTT
few,TRBJ1-2,TRBV28,.,CASSYRDRLSGYTF,TGTGCCAGCAGCTACCGAGACAGGCTAAGCGGCTACACCTTC
.,TRBJ2-3,TRBV25-1,TRBD1,CASSDSRGMGYTQYF,TGTGCCAGCAGTGATAGCAGGGGGATGGGATATACGCAGTATTTT
few,TRBJ2-3,TRBV15,.,CATSRDGGHGTDTQYF,TGTGCCACCAGCAGAGACGGGGGGCACGGCACAGATACGCAGTATTTT
.,TRBJ2-5,TRBV7-2,.,CASSLERIGETQYF,TGTGCCAGCAGCTTAGAGCGTATCGGGGAGACCCAGTACTTC
.,TRBJ1-1,TRBV19,.,CASSIGKANTEAFF,TGTGCCAGTAGTATCGGGAAAGCGAACACTGAAGCTTTCTTT
once,TRBJ2-3,TRBV27,.,CASSLWSSGLRTDTQYF,TGTGCCAGCAGTTTATGGTCCAGCGGGCTTCGCACAGATACGCAGTATTTT
.,TRBJ1-2,TRBV19,.,CASSIADNYGYTF,TGTGCCAGTAGTATAGCAGATAACTATGGCTACACCTTC
.,TRBJ2-7,TRBV4-1,TRBD1,CASSHRGGTGGHEQYF,TGCGCCAGCAGCCATCGAGGGGGGACAGGGGGGCACGAGCAGTACTTC
.,TRBJ1-4,TRBV28,.,CASSLTLPQGEKLFF,TGTGCCAGCAGTTTAACTCTCCCCCAGGGCGAAAAACTGTTTTTT
.,TRBJ2-3,TRBV4-1,.,CASSQTGTQYF,TGCGCCAGCAGCCAGACGGGGACGCAGTATTTT
.,TRBJ2-2,TRBV10-1,.,CASSEFGETGELFF,TGCGCCAGCAGTGAGTTCGGGGAGACCGGGGAGCTGTTTTTT
few,TRBJ1-6,TRBV7-2,.,CASSLDRASYNSPLHF,TGTGCCAGCAGCTTAGACAGGGCATCCTATAATTCACCCCTCCACTTT